One sample yielded the 14 T cell receptor beta chains listed below, sequenced in a study of CD8 T cells in Susac syndrome. With random hexamers, reverse transcription was performed on about 0.45 to 1 ug of RNA. One entry per CDR3 protein results from TCRdb running MiXCR on the immunoSEQ multiplex PCR reads. The data contain about 280,000 distinct CDR3 sequences, more than 75% of them seen just once; the ten biggest clones take up about 0.11%. The source material was CD8+ T cells from PBMCs. The receptors here all came from a human donor with multiple sclerosis.

This clonotype appeared a few times. Germline and junction disagree at one end, which may indicate a read error. V gene TRBV28 combines with J gene TRBJ2-7; TRBD1 is a possible D gene (6 bases). This CDR3 region has 13 residues. Germline values: CDR1 MDHEN, CDR2 SYDVKM. As DNA, the CDR3 is TGTGCCAGCGAACGGGACAAACCCTATGAGCAGTACTTC. Amino acid sequence: CASERDKPYEQYF.

CDR3 sequence (DNA): TGTGCCAGCAGCGTCCCCCGTGAAACCTACAATGAGCAGTTCTTC. Translated: CASSVPRETYNEQFF. V usage is TRBV7-2 and J usage is TRBJ2-1; D ambiguous. Germline V gene lookup returns CDR1 SGHTA and CDR2 FQGNSA. V lost 5 bases, J lost 2 bases, and 13 bases lay in between. The CDR3 is made up of 15 amino acids.

The chain uses TRBV30 and TRBJ2-5; 9 bases map to TRBD1. This CDR3 contains 16 residues. CDR1 is GTSNPN and CDR2 is SVGIG in the germline V gene (reference sequence). Unmatched junction bases numbered 8, after V lost 3 bases and J lost 0 bases. Here the CDR3 reads CAWSRTGTGYQETQYF. In DNA, the CDR3 is TGTGCCTGGAGCCGGACCGGGACAGGGTACCAAGAGACCCAGTACTTC.

The rearrangement uses TRBV27 and TRBJ1-2, with a possible D match to TRBD1 (6 bases). The ends were cut back, 5 bases at V and 4 bases at J, with 11 bases in the middle. The CDR3 is made up of 13 amino acids. The germline V gene has CDR1 MNHEY and CDR2 SMNVEV (reference sequence). DNA of the CDR3: TGTGCCAGCAGTACAGGGTTGGGCTATGGCTACACCTTC. Encoded protein: CASSTGLGYGYTF.

This clonotype was detected once. The chain carries TRBV9 and TRBJ2-3, with 12 bases that match TRBD1. The V segment lost 4 bases and the J segment 6 bases; nucleotides outside the gene matches: 9. The CDR3 runs 16 residues. Germline lookup yields CDR1 SGDLS and CDR2 YYNGEE. The CDR3 loop reads CASSFPGQGARDTQYF. CDR3 in DNA: TGTGCCAGCAGCTTCCCGGGACAGGGGGCAAGGGATACGCAGTATTTT.

The CDR3: CSATTRQDPYEQYF. CDR3 nucleotide sequence: TGCAGTGCTACGACTCGACAGGACCCCTACGAGCAGTACTTC. The chain couples TRBV20-1 to TRBJ2-7; D possibly corresponds to TRBD1 (6 bases). Per germline, CDR1 DFQATT and CDR2 SNEGSKA (reference sequence). V was clipped by 4 bases and J by 2 bases, with 15 bases between them. This CDR3 spans 14 amino acids.

V gene TRBV7-6 combines with J gene TRBJ2-1, with a tentative D call TRBD2 (5 bases). Trimming pared 3 bases from V and 3 bases from J, leaving 6 bases between. Germline V lookup: CDR1 SGHVS, CDR2 FNYEAQ. The CDR3 loop spans 13 amino acids. In DNA, the CDR3 is TGTGCCAGCAGCTTTACTAGCTACAATGAGCAGTTCTTC. This encodes CASSFTSYNEQFF.

V gene TRBV23-1 combines with J gene TRBJ2-7; 7 nucleotides match TRBD1. TRBV23-1 is annotated as an ORF whose role is uncertain. The CDR3 has 14 amino acids. V lost 8 bases, J lost 3 bases, and 10 bases stayed unmatched. This CDR3 reads CASVPGTANYEQYF. The CDR3 DNA is TGCGCCAGCGTACCCGGGACAGCCAACTACGAGCAGTACTTC.

This chain connects TRBV18 to TRBJ2-1; D is possibly TRBD1 (6 bases). The CDR3 runs 17 residues. From germline, CDR1 is KGHSH and CDR2 LQKENI. The germline V and J ends were trimmed by 1 base and 4 bases, with 17 bases remaining between them. CDR3 residues: CASSPLYPEGGYNEQFF. The DNA of the CDR3 is TGTGCCAGCTCACCACTTTACCCGGAAGGGGGATACAATGAGCAGTTCTTC.

The gene calls are TRBV20-1 and TRBJ2-4; 11 bases fit TRBD2. V shed 1 base and J 0 bases; nucleotides not matched to a gene: 5. The CDR3 is made up of 17 amino acids. Germline V CDR1 and CDR2: DFQATT, SNEGSKA (reference sequence). The CDR3 loop is CSARGLAGRVAKNIQYF. The CDR3 bases are TGCAGTGCTAGAGGACTAGCGGGGAGGGTAGCCAAAAACATTCAGTACTTC.

This chain joins TRBV28 and TRBJ1-5; D may be TRBD1 (6 bases). The CDR3 spans 15 residues. Trimming took off 3 bases at V and 5 bases at J, with 14 bases between the two ends. CDR1 and CDR2 from the germline V gene are MDHEN and SYDVKM. CDR3 nucleotide sequence: TGTGCCAGCAGTTTGGGGGGGCCGTATGATCAGCCCCAGCATTTT. Protein product: CASSLGGPYDQPQHF.

V and J are TRBV29-1 and TRBJ1-3; D is unresolved. The germline CDR1 and CDR2 sequences are SQVTM and ANQGSEA. The CDR3 has 12 residues. V was pared by 7 bases and J by 7 bases, with 14 bases between. The CDR3 sequence: CSAFISKNTIYF. CDR3 DNA sequence: TGCAGCGCCTTTATCTCTAAGAACACCATATATTTT.

The chain joins TRBV4-1 to TRBJ2-6, with 9 bases aligning to TRBD2. Germline assignment: CDR1 MGHRA and CDR2 YSYEKL. This CDR3 region has 19 residues. V dropped 1 base and J dropped 2; count of bases not matched to a gene: 9. This chain's CDR3 is CASSQGREGLSAGANVLTF. DNA for the CDR3: TGCGCCAGCAGCCAAGGGCGGGAGGGCCTTTCGGCTGGGGCCAACGTCCTGACTTTC.

V is TRBV29-1 and J is TRBJ2-7, with no clear D. Germline V gene sequence: CDR1 SQVTM, CDR2 ANQGSEA. Trimming shortened V by 4 bases and J by 2 bases, and 9 bases separated the two germline ends. CDR3 length: 12 residues. This CDR3 reads CSVGGNAYEQYF. The DNA of the CDR3 is TGCAGCGTTGGCGGAAACGCCTACGAGCAGTACTTC.